These 2 T cell receptor beta chains originate from one sample sequenced in a study of chemoradiotherapy in HPV16-positive cancers (dated by TCRdb to 2021 to 2024). Library creation used the immunoSEQ multiplex PCR assay. The immuneACCESS repertoire file appears here via TCRdb, limited to in-frame rearrangements. These files lack a portion of the clones; in checked studies, under half of the deficit traces to unresolved V genes, and the cause of the others is not known. This sample lists tens of thousands of clones; 90% were detected once. The top ten constitute less than 3.5% of the sample. Material: blood, obtained from a patient who underwent chemoradiotherapy. These receptor sequences come from a human donor with HPV-associated anogenital cancer.

The V gene is TRBV27, the J gene TRBJ1-6, with TRBD1 matching 9 bases. Germline assignment: CDR1 MNHEY and CDR2 SMNVEV (reference sequence). V lost 7 bases and J lost 5; bases outside the gene matches: 6. This CDR3 is 15 amino acids long. The CDR3 spells CASNPRTGDNSPLHF. The CDR3 nucleotides read TGTGCCAGCAACCCTCGGACAGGGGATAATTCACCCCTCCACTTT.

The chain links TRBV5-1 to TRBJ1-4, with D perhaps matching TRBD1 (5 bases). CDR1 is SGHRS, CDR2 YFSETQ, per germline. The CDR3 sequence is 15 residues long. V was pared by 5 bases and J by 1 base, with 12 bases between. The CDR3 region has the DNA TGCGCCAGCAGATCCACCGGGGGAACTAATGAAAAACTGTTTTTT. This encodes CASRSTGGTNEKLFF.